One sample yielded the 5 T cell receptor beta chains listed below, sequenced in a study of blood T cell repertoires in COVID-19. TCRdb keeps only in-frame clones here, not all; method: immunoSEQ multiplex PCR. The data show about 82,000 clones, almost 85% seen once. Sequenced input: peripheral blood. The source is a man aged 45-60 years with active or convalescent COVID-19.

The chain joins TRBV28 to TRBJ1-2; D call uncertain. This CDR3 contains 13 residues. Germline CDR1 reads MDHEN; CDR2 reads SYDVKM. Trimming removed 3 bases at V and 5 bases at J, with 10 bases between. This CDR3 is CASSLDGRYGYTF. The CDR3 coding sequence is TGTGCCAGCAGTTTGGACGGGAGATATGGCTACACCTTC.

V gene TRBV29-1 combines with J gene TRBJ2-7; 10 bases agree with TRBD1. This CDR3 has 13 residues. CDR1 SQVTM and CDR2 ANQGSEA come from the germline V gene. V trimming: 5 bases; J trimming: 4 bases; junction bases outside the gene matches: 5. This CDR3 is CSVNGQGVYEQYF. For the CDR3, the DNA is TGCAGCGTTAATGGACAGGGGGTATACGAGCAGTACTTC.

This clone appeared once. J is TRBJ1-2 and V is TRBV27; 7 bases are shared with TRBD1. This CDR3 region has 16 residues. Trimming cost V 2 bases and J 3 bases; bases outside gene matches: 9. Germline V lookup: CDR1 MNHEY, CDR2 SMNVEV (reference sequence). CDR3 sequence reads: CASSLGGGSLDYGYTF. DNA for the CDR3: TGTGCCAGCAGTTTAGGAGGGGGCTCACTGGACTATGGCTACACCTTC.

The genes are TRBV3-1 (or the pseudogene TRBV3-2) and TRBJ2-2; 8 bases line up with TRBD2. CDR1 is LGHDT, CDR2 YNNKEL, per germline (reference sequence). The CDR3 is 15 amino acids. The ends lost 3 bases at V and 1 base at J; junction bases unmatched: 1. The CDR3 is CASSQRGVNTGELFF. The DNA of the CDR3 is TGTGCCAGCAGCCAGCGGGGGGTGAACACCGGGGAGCTGTTTTTT.

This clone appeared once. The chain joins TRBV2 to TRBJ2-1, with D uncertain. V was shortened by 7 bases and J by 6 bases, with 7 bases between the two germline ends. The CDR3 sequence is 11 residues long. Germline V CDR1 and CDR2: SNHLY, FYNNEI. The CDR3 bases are TGTGCCAGCACTTATTTCAATGAGCAGTTCTTC. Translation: CASTYFNEQFF. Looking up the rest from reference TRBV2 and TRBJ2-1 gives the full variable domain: EPEVTQTPSHQVTQMGQEVILRCVPISNHLYFYWYRQILGQKVEFLVSFYNNEISEKSEIFDDQFSVERPDGSNFTLKIRSTKLEDSAMYFCASTYFNEQFFGPGTRLTVL.